What follows is one T cell receptor (beta chain) and its context. CDR1 is MNHEY and CDR2 is SMNVEV in the germline V gene (reference sequence). V shed 3 bases and J shed 7 bases, with 21 bases lying between them. CDR3 length: 16 amino acids. This sample stems from a study of brain metastases from non-small cell lung cancer. Assay: immunoSEQ multiplex PCR; the TCRdb copy retains only in-frame clones and omits some. The sample holds over a thousand clones, approximately 89% seen once. The chain combines TRBV27 with TRBJ1-2; tentatively, D is TRBD1 (6 bases). The source of this sequence is a donor older than 35 with non-small cell lung cancer. The specimen sequenced was tumor-adjacent normal tissue. CDR3: CASSLRGASIQGGYTF. The CDR3 DNA follows: TGTGCCAGCAGTTTGCGGGGGGCGAGCATTCAGGGTGGCTACACCTTC.